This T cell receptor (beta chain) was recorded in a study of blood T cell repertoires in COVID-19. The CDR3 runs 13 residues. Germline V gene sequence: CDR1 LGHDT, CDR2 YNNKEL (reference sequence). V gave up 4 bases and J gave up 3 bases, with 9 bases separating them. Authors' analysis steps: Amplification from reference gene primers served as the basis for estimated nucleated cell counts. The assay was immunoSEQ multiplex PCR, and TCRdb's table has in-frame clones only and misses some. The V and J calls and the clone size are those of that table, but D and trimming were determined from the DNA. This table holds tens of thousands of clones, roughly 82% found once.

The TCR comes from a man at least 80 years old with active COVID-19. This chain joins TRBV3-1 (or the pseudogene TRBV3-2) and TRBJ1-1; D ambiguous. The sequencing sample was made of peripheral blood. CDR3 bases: TGTGCCAGCAGCCGCGGGAGGGACACTGAAGCTTTCTTT. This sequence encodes CASSRGRDTEAFF.